The sequence of this T cell receptor beta chain was determined in a study of metastatic and nonmetastatic thyroid tumors. Across the study: The comparison covered peripheral blood and tumor or nodule tissue in malignant and benign thyroid patients.

Broader study findings: Within blood and tumor, benign nodules reportedly had significantly lower TCR beta diversity than malignant thyroid tumors did.

Every patient underwent thyroid surgery untreated. Authors' data handling: Across clinicopathological groups, CDR3 differences served as the basis for building a distant-metastasis classifier for papillary thyroid cancer. MiXCR reprocessed the PCR reads for TCRdb. V and J calls and clone size were set by TCRdb, not the authors. The sample holds about 19,000 clones, approximately 15% seen once. Germline values: CDR1 LNHDA, CDR2 SQIVND (reference sequence). The CDR3 is 12 residues long. Trimming pared 6 bases from V and 3 bases from J, leaving 8 bases between. This clone has ten or more counts. Antigen unknown.

The chain employs TRBV19 and TRBJ1-1; D is perhaps TRBD1 (5 bases). The TCR was taken from a male donor with papillary thyroid cancer or a benign thyroid nodule (not recorded which). Some clones in this sample may be carry-over from other donors' samples. Sequences were obtained from blood. For the CDR3, the DNA is TGTGCCAGTAGGTTCAGGGACACTGAAGCTTTCTTT. Translation gives CASRFRDTEAFF.